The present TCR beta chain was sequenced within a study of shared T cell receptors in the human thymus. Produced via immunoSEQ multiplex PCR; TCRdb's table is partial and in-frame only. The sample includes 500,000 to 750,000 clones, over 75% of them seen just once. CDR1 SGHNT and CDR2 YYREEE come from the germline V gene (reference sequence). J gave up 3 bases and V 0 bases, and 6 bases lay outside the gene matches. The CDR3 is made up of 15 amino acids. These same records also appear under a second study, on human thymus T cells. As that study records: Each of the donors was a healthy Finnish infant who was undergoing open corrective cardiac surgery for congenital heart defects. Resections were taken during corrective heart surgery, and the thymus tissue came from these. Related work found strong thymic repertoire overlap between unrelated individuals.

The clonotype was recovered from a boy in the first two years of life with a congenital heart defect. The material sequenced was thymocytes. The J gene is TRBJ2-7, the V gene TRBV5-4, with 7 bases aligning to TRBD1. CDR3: CASSLGLDRDYEQYF. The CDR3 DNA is TGTGCCAGCAGCTTGGGCCTCGACAGGGACTACGAGCAGTACTTC.